This TCR beta chain comes out of a study of shared clonotypes between healthy human individuals. Whole-study findings and limits: Researchers found naive subsets generally carried larger estimated richness than memory subsets. Owing to a small donor count, the genetic and exposure-history diversity represented was limited.

Deep-level assay runs were performed. Genomic DNA of every subset was divided equally among multiple immunoSEQ plates. The assay was immunoSEQ multiplex PCR, and TCRdb's table has in-frame clones only and misses some. The table records 2 million to 2.5 million clones, 85% to 95% of them present only once. Trimming cost V 5 bases and J 0 bases, with 11 bases left between them. CDR3 length equals 14 residues. CDR1 and CDR2 (germline): KGHSH, LQKENI. Remarks on this clone: Its antigen is currently unknown.

The source of this sequence is a young man in good health. Some clones in this sample may be carry-over from other donors' samples. The chain recombines TRBV18 with TRBJ2-7; D is perhaps TRBD1 (6 bases). What was sequenced was naive CD4+ T cells from PBMCs. Subset described: CD45RA+ positively selected. The CDR3 coding sequence is TGTGCCAGCTCATCGCCGACAGGCTCCTACGAGCAGTACTTC. Amino acid sequence: CASSSPTGSYEQYF.